The 2 T cell receptor beta chains below all came from one sample that was sequenced in a study of long-term antiretroviral therapy in people with HIV. Version v3.0 of the immunoSEQ assay ran at survey level. Method: immunoSEQ multiplex PCR; TCRdb's copy keeps in-frame clones and lacks some. The sample records roughly 14,000 clones, over 65% being singletons. The input for sequencing was unsorted PBMCs, taken 1.3 years before starting antiretroviral therapy. All receptors derive from a man in his forties with HIV.

This clone was counted a few times. This CDR3 reads CASSRFHMAGTEAFF. DNA for the CDR3: TGTGCCAGCAGCCGTTTTCATATGGCCGGCACTGAAGCTTTCTTT. The rearrangement links TRBV14 to TRBJ1-1; D not resolved. Trimming took off 4 bases at V and 4 bases at J, with 16 bases between the two ends. Germline V lookup: CDR1 SGHDN, CDR2 FVKESK. The CDR3 runs to 15 residues.

The chain links TRBV4-1 to TRBJ2-1; 8 positions agree with TRBD2. Germline V gene sequence: CDR1 MGHRA, CDR2 YSYEKL. V trimming: 4 bases; J trimming: 3 bases; junction bases outside the gene matches: 8. CDR3 length: 16 residues. CDR3: CASSPGTSQDYNEQFF. In nucleotides, the CDR3 is TGCGCCAGCAGCCCCGGGACTAGTCAGGACTACAATGAGCAGTTCTTC.